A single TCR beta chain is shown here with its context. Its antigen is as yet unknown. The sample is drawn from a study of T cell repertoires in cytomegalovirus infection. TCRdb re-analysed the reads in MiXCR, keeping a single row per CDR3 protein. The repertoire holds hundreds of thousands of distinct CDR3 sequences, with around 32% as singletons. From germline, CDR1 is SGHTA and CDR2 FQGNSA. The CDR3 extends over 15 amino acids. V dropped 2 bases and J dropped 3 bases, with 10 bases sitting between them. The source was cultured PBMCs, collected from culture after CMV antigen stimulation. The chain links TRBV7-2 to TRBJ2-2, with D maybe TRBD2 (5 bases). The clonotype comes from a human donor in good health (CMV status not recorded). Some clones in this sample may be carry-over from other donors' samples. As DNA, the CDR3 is TGTGCCAGCAGCTTAAGAGGGTTAGACACCGGGGAGCTGTTTTTT. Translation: CASSLRGLDTGELFF.